These 2 T cell receptor beta chains share one sample of origin, sequenced in a study of shared clonotypes between healthy human individuals. Measured with immunoSEQ multiplex PCR; TCRdb has only the in-frame clones, and not every one. The table shows some 2.3 million clones, with 85% to 95% occurring only once. Sequencing was performed on naive CD4+ T cells from PBMCs. Subset in this sample: CD45RA+ positively selected. These receptors were collected from a man aged 18 to 29 in good health. Some clones in this sample may be carry-over from other donors' samples.

CDR3 protein: CASSQAMLFNEKLFF. CDR3 bases: TGCGCCAGCAGCCAAGCTATGCTCTTTAATGAAAAACTGTTTTTT. The chain carries TRBV4-1 and TRBJ1-4, with no clear D. The length of the CDR3 is 15 residues. V was cut by 1 base and J by 4 bases, with 10 bases left in between. Germline V gives CDR1 MGHRA, CDR2 YSYEKL.

The table lists this clone with a count of one. The chain is built from TRBV25-1 and TRBJ1-2, with D perhaps TRBD1 (5 bases). The CDR3 contains 16 residues. Per the germline V gene, CDR1 is MGHDK and CDR2 is SYGVNS. Trimming took 1 base from V and 6 from J, leaving 18 bases between them. CDR3 region: CASSESRRGRSHGYTF. The CDR3 region has the DNA TGTGCCAGCAGTGAATCTCGCCGGGGGAGGTCCCATGGCTACACCTTC.